The clone carrying this TCR beta chain turned up a few times. Antigen unknown. Per the germline V gene, CDR1 is MNHEY and CDR2 is SVGAGI. The CDR3 covers 16 residues. V shed 3 bases, J shed 5 bases, and the junction held 10 bases outside the gene matches. The data were taken from a study of identical twins. With template switching, a universal primer site was added, and the cDNA carried unique molecular identifiers. TCRdb analysed the 5' RACE reads with MiXCR anew, one entry per CDR3 protein. The profile shows around 240,000 distinct CDR3 sequences, about 10% of them singletons. Whole-study results and caveats: Without tracking the same donors, conclusions rested on cross-sectional statistical analysis.

The rearrangement joins TRBV6-5 to TRBJ2-5, with 9 bases fitting TRBD2. Sample: memory T cells sorted from blood. This clonotype originated in a man in his forties or fifties in good health. CDR3 protein: CASSYGSLAGSETQYF. In DNA form, the CDR3 reads TGTGCCAGCAGTTATGGGTCGCTAGCGGGATCGGAGACCCAGTACTTC.